These T cell receptor beta chains were read from a single sample in a study of blood T cell repertoires in COVID-19. Sequencing used immunoSEQ multiplex PCR; TCRdb keeps in-frame clones, though not all of them. The top ten clones hold over 2% of a sample with some 190,000 clones, about 88% of them seen once. Sequenced sample: PBMCs or T cells enriched from blood (not recorded which). The receptors shown here come from a woman aged 40 to 50 with acute COVID-19. Both conserved end residues are part of each CDR3. D genes are given only for firm matches. Rows may omit the clone size; those that give it use once, few, many or a size class.

v_gene	d_gene	abundance	j_gene	CDR3nt	CDR3aa
TRBV3-1/TRBV3-2	.	.	TRBJ1-1	TGTGCCAGCAGCCAAGCCCGGACAACTGAAGCTTTCTTT	CASSQARTTEAFF
TRBV2	.	.	TRBJ2-2	TGTGCCAGCATCAGTACCGGGGAGCTGTTTTTT	CASISTGELFF
TRBV7-2	TRBD1	.	TRBJ1-1	TGTGCCAGCAGCCCGACAGGGGGCGTCACTGAAGCTTTCTTT	CASSPTGGVTEAFF
TRBV20-1	.	few	TRBJ1-1	TGCAGTGCTGCCAAGAGAGATGAAGCTTTCTTT	CSAAKRDEAFF
TRBV4-1	.	.	TRBJ2-5	TGCGCCAGCAGCCAGGAATGGACACTCGGGGAGACCCAGTACTTC	CASSQEWTLGETQYF
TRBV18	.	.	TRBJ2-1	TGTGCCAGCTCACCGGGACAAGTCGATACTGAGCAGTTCTTC	CASSPGQVDTEQFF
TRBV9	.	.	TRBJ1-1	TGTGCCAGCAGCGTTGGATGGGGCATGAACACTGAAGCTTTCTTT	CASSVGWGMNTEAFF
TRBV2	.	once	TRBJ1-1	TGTGCCAGCAGTGAAGCGCGAAAGGGGTGGAACACTGAAGCTTTCTTT	CASSEARKGWNTEAFF
TRBV18	.	.	TRBJ2-5	TGTGCCAGCTCAGGGAGAACAGGGAAGCAAGAGACCCAGTACTTC	CASSGRTGKQETQYF
TRBV1	.	.	TRBJ2-2	TGCACCAGCAGCCTGAATGCGGGACTCCCCTTTGGCACCGGGGAGCTGTTTTTT	CTSSLNAGLPFGTGELFF
TRBV11-3	TRBD1	once	TRBJ1-6	TGTGCCAGCAGCTCCGACAGGGGGTATAATTCACCCCTCCACTTT	CASSSDRGYNSPLHF
TRBV18	.	.	TRBJ1-4	TGTGCCAGCTCAGGCATGACGGGGGAAAAACTGTTTTTT	CASSGMTGEKLFF
TRBV14	.	.	TRBJ1-3	TGTGCCAGCAGCCAAGGAAGGGGCGTAGAGAAGGGAAACACCATATATTTT	CASSQGRGVEKGNTIYF
TRBV7-9	.	.	TRBJ1-4	TGTGCCAGCAGGCGGACAGCCACAACTAATGAAAAACTGTTTTTT	CASRRTATTNEKLFF
TRBV9	TRBD1	.	TRBJ1-6	TGTGCCAGCAGCGTAGAGTCTCGGGGACAGGGAAATTCACCCCTCCACTTT	CASSVESRGQGNSPLHF
TRBV15	TRBD2	.	TRBJ2-5	TGTGCCACCAGAATGGGGACTAGCGGGAGTGCGGTAGGGGGCTCGGCCCAGTACTTC	CATRMGTSGSAVGGSAQYF
TRBV11-3	.	.	TRBJ2-7	TGTGCCAGCAGCTCCGGTAGCTCCTACGAGCAGTACTTC	CASSSGSSYEQYF
TRBV20-1	.	.	TRBJ2-5	TGCAGTGCCCACCGGGAGACCCAGTACTTC	CSAHRETQYF
TRBV7-6	.	.	TRBJ2-7	TGTGCCAGCAGCTTAGAGGGCAGGGCGCCCTACGAGCAGTACTTC	CASSLEGRAPYEQYF
TRBV4-2	TRBD2	.	TRBJ2-1	TGTGCCAGCAGCCGAGGTGTCGGGAGGGAGGGAAATGAGCAGTTCTTC	CASSRGVGREGNEQFF
TRBV11-2	TRBD2	few	TRBJ2-2	TGTGCCAGCAGCCTGGGACTAGTCACCGGGGAGCTGTTTTTT	CASSLGLVTGELFF
TRBV18	TRBD2	.	TRBJ2-7	TGTGCCAGCTCACCTCTAGCGGGAGGGTTCTACGAGCAGTACTTC	CASSPLAGGFYEQYF
TRBV5-1	.	.	TRBJ2-3	TGCGCCAGCAGCTTGTCGGTCATGACTCTAGTGGAAGATACGCAGTATTTT	CASSLSVMTLVEDTQYF
TRBV28	.	.	TRBJ1-6	TGTGCCAGCAGCCCCCGGGGGAGGGCTAATAATTCACCCCTCCACTTT	CASSPRGRANNSPLHF
TRBV5-6	TRBD1	.	TRBJ1-1	TGTGCCAGCAGCCCCCGGGGACAGGGATTCACTGAAGCTTTCTTT	CASSPRGQGFTEAFF
TRBV20-1	TRBD1	.	TRBJ1-6	TGCAGTGCTAGTCACAGGGACAGGGTTTCACCCCTCCACTTT	CSASHRDRVSPLHF
TRBV5-4	.	.	TRBJ2-7	TGTGCCAGCAGCTTGGGGCAGTCTTCCTACGAGCAGTACTTC	CASSLGQSSYEQYF
TRBV19	.	.	TRBJ2-7	TGTGCCAGTAGTATAAGTGACACCTACTCCTACGAGCAGTACTTC	CASSISDTYSYEQYF
TRBV28	.	.	TRBJ2-7	TGTGCCAGCAGTTTATTGGCAGGCGAGCAGTACTTC	CASSLLAGEQYF
TRBV20-1	TRBD2	.	TRBJ2-1	TGCAGTGCTCTTGGACTAGATGAGCAGTTCTTC	CSALGLDEQFF
TRBV7-2	.	once	TRBJ2-1	TGTGCCAGCAGCTTAGAGGGCTCGGGGGTCGGGGGGCTGTTCTTC	CASSLEGSGVGGLFF
TRBV4-3	.	.	TRBJ2-5	TGCGCCAGCAGCCAAGATCTGGCACAAGAGACCCAGTACTTC	CASSQDLAQETQYF
TRBV11-2	.	.	TRBJ2-3	TGTGCCAGCAGCTTAGTTGGCGGTCTTAGCACAGATACGCAGTATTTT	CASSLVGGLSTDTQYF
TRBV7-7	.	.	TRBJ1-4	TGTGCCAGCAGCTTAGGGGCTGGGGAAAAACTGTTTTTT	CASSLGAGEKLFF
TRBV6-1	.	.	TRBJ2-3	TGTGCCAGCAGTGAACTGAGGGATACGCAGTATTTT	CASSELRDTQYF
TRBV21-1	.	few	TRBJ1-6	TGTGCCAGCCAGGGACAGGGGGCCAATTCACCCCTCCACTTT	CASQGQGANSPLHF
TRBV6-5	.	once	TRBJ1-2	TGTGCCAGCAGTTACAACGGAGACTATGGCTACACCTTC	CASSYNGDYGYTF
TRBV11-1	TRBD1	.	TRBJ2-5	TGTGCCAGCAGCCTCGGACAGGGAAATATCCAAGAGACCCAGTACTTC	CASSLGQGNIQETQYF
TRBV7-9	TRBD2	.	TRBJ2-1	TGTGCCAGCAGCCCGGGGGGGACGGTGTACAATGAGCAGTTCTTC	CASSPGGTVYNEQFF
TRBV29-1	TRBD1	.	TRBJ2-4	TGCAGCGCCGGACAGGGGCTCAAAAACATTCAGTACTTC	CSAGQGLKNIQYF
TRBV28	TRBD2	.	TRBJ2-3	TGTGCCAGCAATGTCAGACTAGCGGGGGTAGATACGCAGTATTTT	CASNVRLAGVDTQYF
TRBV7-9	.	.	TRBJ2-3	TGTGCCAGCAGCTTTCGCCCAGGGGTCGCCACAGATACGCAGTATTTT	CASSFRPGVATDTQYF
TRBV10-3	TRBD2	.	TRBJ2-7	TGTGCCACCCGGGCTAGCGGATACGAGCAGTACTTC	CATRASGYEQYF
TRBV10-3	TRBD1	few	TRBJ1-6	TGTGCCACCGGACAGGGTTCGGATTCACCCCTCCACTTT	CATGQGSDSPLHF
TRBV7-8	TRBD2	.	TRBJ2-2	TGTGCCAGCAGCTTATCCGGCAGCGGGGGCACCGGGGAGCTGTTTTTT	CASSLSGSGGTGELFF
TRBV19	.	.	TRBJ2-7	TGTGCCAGTAGTATAGAAGCGGAGTACGAGCAGTACTTC	CASSIEAEYEQYF
TRBV19	TRBD2	few	TRBJ2-3	TGTGCCAGTAGTGGAGACCTAGCGGGGGGCCACCCAAGCACAGATACGCAGTATTTT	CASSGDLAGGHPSTDTQYF
TRBV11-2	TRBD1	.	TRBJ2-1	TGTGCCAGCAGCTTGGAGTGGACAGGGCCCACATACAATGAGCAGTTCTTC	CASSLEWTGPTYNEQFF
TRBV6-1	TRBD2	.	TRBJ2-5	TGTGCCAGCAGTGATGTAGCGGGAGCGGGAGAGACCCAGTACTTC	CASSDVAGAGETQYF
TRBV6-2/TRBV6-3	TRBD2	.	TRBJ2-1	TGTGCCAGCAGCCCAGGACTAGCGGGTCCACTTTACAATGAGCAGTTCTTC	CASSPGLAGPLYNEQFF
TRBV5-1	.	.	TRBJ1-5	TGCGCCAGCAGCTTGGAGACGCAGGAGGACCCGGGGCCCCAGCATTTT	CASSLETQEDPGPQHF
TRBV18	.	.	TRBJ2-1	TGTGCCAGCTCACCCGGACAGCCCTCCTACAATGAGCAGTTCTTC	CASSPGQPSYNEQFF